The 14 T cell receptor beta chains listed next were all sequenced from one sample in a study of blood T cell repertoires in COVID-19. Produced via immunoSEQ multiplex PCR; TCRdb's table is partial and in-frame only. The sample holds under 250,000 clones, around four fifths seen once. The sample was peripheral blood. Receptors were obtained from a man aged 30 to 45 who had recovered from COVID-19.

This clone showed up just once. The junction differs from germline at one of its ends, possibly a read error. In nucleotides, the CDR3 is TGTGCCAGCAGTTCATTGACTGGGAACACCATATATTTT. This sequence encodes CASSSLTGNTIYF. The J gene is TRBJ1-3, the V gene TRBV6-5; no clear D gene. CDR3 size: 13 residues. Germline V gives CDR1 MNHEY, CDR2 SVGAGI.

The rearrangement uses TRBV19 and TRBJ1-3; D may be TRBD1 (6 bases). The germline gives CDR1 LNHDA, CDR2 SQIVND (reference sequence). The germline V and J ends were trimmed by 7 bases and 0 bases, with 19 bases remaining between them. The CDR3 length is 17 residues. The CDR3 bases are TGTGCCAGTAATCATCAGGGGACCTACCGCTCTGGAAACACCATATATTTT. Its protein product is CASNHQGTYRSGNTIYF.

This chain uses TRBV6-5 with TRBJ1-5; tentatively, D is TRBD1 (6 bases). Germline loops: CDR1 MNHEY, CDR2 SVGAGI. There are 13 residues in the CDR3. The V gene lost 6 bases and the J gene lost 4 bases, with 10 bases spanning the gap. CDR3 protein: CASRTGQNQPQHF. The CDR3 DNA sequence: TGTGCCAGCAGGACAGGCCAAAATCAGCCCCAGCATTTT.

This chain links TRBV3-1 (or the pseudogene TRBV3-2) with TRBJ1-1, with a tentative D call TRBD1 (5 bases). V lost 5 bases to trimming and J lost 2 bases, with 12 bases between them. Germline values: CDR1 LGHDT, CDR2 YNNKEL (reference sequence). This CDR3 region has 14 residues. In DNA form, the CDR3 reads TGTGCCAGCAGCTCAGGGTGGTTTAACACTGAAGCTTTCTTT. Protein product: CASSSGWFNTEAFF.

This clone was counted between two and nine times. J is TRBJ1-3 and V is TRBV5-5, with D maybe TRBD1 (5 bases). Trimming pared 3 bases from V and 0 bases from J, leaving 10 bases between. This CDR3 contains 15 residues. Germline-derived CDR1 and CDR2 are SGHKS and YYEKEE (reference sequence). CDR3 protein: CASSSQGFSGNTIYF. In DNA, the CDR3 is TGTGCCAGCAGCTCCCAGGGATTCTCTGGAAACACCATATATTTT.

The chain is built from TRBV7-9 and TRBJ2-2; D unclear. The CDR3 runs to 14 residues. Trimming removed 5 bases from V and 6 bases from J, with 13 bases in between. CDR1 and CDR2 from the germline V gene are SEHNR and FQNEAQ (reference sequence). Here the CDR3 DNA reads TGTGCCAGCAGCCCCCCTGGGCGTGCCGGGGAGCTGTTTTTT. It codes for CASSPPGRAGELFF.

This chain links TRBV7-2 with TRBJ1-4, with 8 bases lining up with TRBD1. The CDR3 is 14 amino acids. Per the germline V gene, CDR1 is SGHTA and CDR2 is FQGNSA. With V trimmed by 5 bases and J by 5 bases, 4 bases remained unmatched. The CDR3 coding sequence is TGTGCCAGCAGCCCCGGACAGGGCAATGAAAAACTGTTTTTT. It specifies CASSPGQGNEKLFF.

CDR3 bases: TGTGCCAGCCTTGGACAGGGAGGCACAGATACGCAGTATTTT. It encodes CASLGQGGTDTQYF. The chain recombines TRBV6-5 with TRBJ2-3, with 8 bases matching TRBD1. After removal of 8 bases from V and 1 base from J, the junction contained 5 bases not matched to a gene. In germline, CDR1 is MNHEY, CDR2 SVGAGI. The CDR3 runs 14 residues.

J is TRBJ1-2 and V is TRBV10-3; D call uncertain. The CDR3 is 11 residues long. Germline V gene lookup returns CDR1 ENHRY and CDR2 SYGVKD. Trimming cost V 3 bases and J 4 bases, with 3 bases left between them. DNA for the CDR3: TGTGCCATCAGTGACAGCTATGGCTACACCTTC. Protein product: CAISDSYGYTF.

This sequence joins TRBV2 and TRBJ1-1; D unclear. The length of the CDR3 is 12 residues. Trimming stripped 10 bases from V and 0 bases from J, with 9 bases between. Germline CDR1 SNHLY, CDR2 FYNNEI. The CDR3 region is CAIRRLNTEAFF. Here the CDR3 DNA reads TGTGCCATCAGACGGTTGAACACTGAAGCTTTCTTT.

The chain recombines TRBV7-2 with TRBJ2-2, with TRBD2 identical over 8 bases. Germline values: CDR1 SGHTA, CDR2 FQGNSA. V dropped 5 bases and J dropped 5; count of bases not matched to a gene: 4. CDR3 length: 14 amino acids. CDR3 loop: CASSRGGQTGELFF. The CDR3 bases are TGTGCCAGCAGCCGGGGGGGGCAAACCGGGGAGCTGTTTTTT. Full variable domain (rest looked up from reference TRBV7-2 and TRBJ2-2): GAGVSQSPSNKVTEKGKDVELRCDPISGHTALYWYRQSLGQGLEFLIYFQGNSAPDKSGLPSDRFSAERTGGSVSTLTIQRTQQEDSAVYLCASSRGGQTGELFFGEGSRLTVL.

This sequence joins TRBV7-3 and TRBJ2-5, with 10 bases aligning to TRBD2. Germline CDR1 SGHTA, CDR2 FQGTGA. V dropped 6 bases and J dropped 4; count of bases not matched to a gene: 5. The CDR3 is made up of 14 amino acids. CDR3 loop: CASRSSGGGETQYF. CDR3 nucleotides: TGTGCCAGCAGGTCTAGCGGGGGTGGAGAGACCCAGTACTTC.

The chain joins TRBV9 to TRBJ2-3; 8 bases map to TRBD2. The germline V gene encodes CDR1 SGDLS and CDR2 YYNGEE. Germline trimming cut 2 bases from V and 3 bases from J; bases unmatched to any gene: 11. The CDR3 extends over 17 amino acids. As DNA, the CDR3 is TGTGCCAGCAGCGTTGGCCCAGCGGGGGTAGGAACAGATACGCAGTATTTT. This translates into CASSVGPAGVGTDTQYF.

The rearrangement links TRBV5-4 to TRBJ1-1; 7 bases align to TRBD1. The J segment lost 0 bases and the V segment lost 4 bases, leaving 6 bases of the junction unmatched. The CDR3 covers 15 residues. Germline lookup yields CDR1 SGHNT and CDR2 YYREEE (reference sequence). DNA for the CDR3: TGTGCCAGCAGCGATCCCGGGACAGTGAACACTGAAGCTTTCTTT. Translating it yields CASSDPGTVNTEAFF.